This T cell receptor beta chain was profiled in a study of T-cell reconstitution after alpha-beta-depleted transplantation in children. The TCRbeta library incorporated unique molecular identifiers. TCRdb processed the PCR reads anew with MiXCR; each CDR3 protein has one entry. The table includes 640,000 or so distinct CDR3 sequences, around 17% detected once. The ends were cut back, 2 bases at V and 0 bases at J, with 5 bases in the middle. The CDR3 spans 15 residues. Germline CDR1 and CDR2: SEHNR and FQNEAQ (reference sequence). In this sample, this clonotype turned up many times. The chain joins TRBV7-9 to TRBJ1-6; no clear D. Sequenced material: PBMCs from the stem cell graft donor, taken from the stem cell graft. This receptor was identified in a human donor who donated a stem cell graft to a child with acute myeloid leukemia. For the CDR3, the DNA is TGTGCCAGCAGCTTAACCAGCTCCTATAATTCACCCCTCCACTTT. It translates to CASSLTSSYNSPLHF.